This TCR beta chain is from a study of cytomegalovirus exposure and HLA in healthy donors (dated by TCRdb to about 2017). Notes on the research overall: An earlier analysis of some 600 of the donors reported over 250 Gb of sequence data and 100 million to 120 million unique TCR beta sequences obtained from 180 million or so T cells. An early release that covered more than 550 HLA-typed donors contained approximately 300 gigabases of sequencing data and roughly 84 million unique TCR sequences. Of the 398 genotyped donors, 65% to 90% fell in the genetic ancestry cluster associated with self-reported Caucasian donors. The aim of the study was to test whether cataloging public T cell receptors could identify signatures of past pathogen exposure. The study used immunosequencing to profile the T cell repertoires of 670 or so subjects and linked those repertoires to cytomegalovirus serostatus. Besides the first cohort of 666 subjects, a separate validation cohort made up of roughly 130 different subjects was used. High-throughput TCR immunosequencing, statistical association of individual TCRs with disease status, and machine learning were combined to predict cytomegalovirus infection status. In a later analysis, previously published TCR beta repertoires from 600 to 850 donors were re-analyzed and high-resolution HLA genotyping was added so that TCR occurrence patterns could be studied. In the later analysis, no new phenotypic data were used to find candidate immune exposures; instead, reliance was placed on TCR beta sequences and their occurrence across donors. In an earlier analysis of 587 of the donors, high-throughput TCR beta sequencing was used to judge whether each TCR beta V gene segment behaved as functional or pseudogenic. Donor age, sex, ethnicity and CMV serostatus were compiled together with the repertoire data. A later genetic analysis took genome-wide SNP genotypes for about three fifths of the 666 donors and used that subset as a discovery cohort. Every discovery cohort repertoire had been produced on one sequencing platform. HLA typing covered class I and class II loci at four-digit resolution. The number of typed donors differed by locus: roughly 629-640 for A, B, C, DRB1 and DQB1; approximately 520 for DQA1; over 600 for DPA1; and about 450 for DPB1. Four or five DR-DQ haplotypes were handled as single units for association and clustering because linkage in the cohort was strong. On average, 235,054 unique TCR beta nucleotide sequences were sequenced per donor among 398 genotyped donors of the cohort, with roughly 19% of those sequences being non-productive.

The cohort consisted of 670 or so healthy bone marrow donors. All cohort members were sampled while nominally healthy, although unrecorded immune exposures were likely present. The donor tested CMV seronegative and was one of the 352 seronegative cohort members. A peripheral blood sample was collected from each donor, and TCR beta sequencing was performed on peripheral blood mononuclear cells. Genomic DNA was extracted from the blood cell samples with the Qiagen DNeasy Blood Extraction Kit. The method was the immunoSEQ multiplex PCR assay. A mixture of 60 forward primers for TCR Vbeta segments and 13 reverse primers for TCR Jbeta segments was used in the multiplex PCR. The CDR3 region of rearranged TCR beta genes was amplified from genomic DNA with a multiplex PCR assay. On the Illumina HiSeq System, the amplified TCR beta libraries were sequenced as 87-base-pair reads. The paper's processing steps were these. A later analysis counted about 80 million unique TCR beta chains across the 650 to 800 repertoires, and 9 million to 14 million of these chains were shared by at least two donors. A nearest-neighbor algorithm error-corrected the raw reads and collapsed the reads into unique sequences, merging closely related sequences to remove PCR and sequencing errors. Alignment of CDR3 sequences to IMGT reference sequences was used to assign V, D and J gene segments. For a sequence to be retained, a match of at least six nucleotides to both a V gene segment and a J gene segment was required. Rearrangements were classified as productive when the CDR3 lacked stop codons and remained in frame with V and J, and all other rearrangements were classified as non-productive. CDR3 was defined by IMGT convention, running from the second conserved V-encoded cysteine to the conserved J-encoded phenylalanine. In an earlier analysis of around 640 of the donors, sequences lacking an unambiguous match to a single V gene segment were excluded. An earlier analysis of 450 to 650 of the donors called V segments functional above 56.7% productive rearrangements and segregating when the between-donor standard deviation exceeded 5%. To diagnose cytomegalovirus status from the catalog of TCR beta chain sequences, a statistical classification framework was built. In a later analysis, TCR nucleotide sequences were compared against IMGT/GENE-DB human TR gene sequences so that V and J genes could be assigned. The TCRdist pipeline was used in a later analysis to assign CDR3 sequences and most-parsimonious VDJ recombination scenarios. In a later analysis, each TCR beta chain was defined by its CDR3 amino acid sequence together with its V-gene family, and reads without a unique V-gene family were excluded. In a later analysis, fewer than 650 highly shared, low-generation-probability nucleotide sequences were removed to address suspected cross-contamination and a sequencing artifact. In a later analysis, a clonal expansion index for each public chain was calculated from normalized within-repertoire ranks of inferred template counts. In a later analysis, generation probabilities were computed with a VDJ recombination model fitted to out-of-frame rearrangements, and the resulting probabilities were checked against IGoR. A later analysis scored TCR-TCR, TCR-HLA and TCR-CMV co-occurrence with hypergeometric tests, applying a repertoire-size bias correction to TCR pairs. False discovery rates were estimated in a later analysis by permuting HLA or CMV assignments 20 times. In a later analysis, co-occurring TCRs were grouped using DBSCAN, and TCRdist sequence similarity was added for clustering within HLA-allele-positive subsets. Repertoires with fewer than 30,000 or more than 120,000 public chains were left out of co-occurrence clustering, as were five repertoires with anomalous nucleotide sharing. TCRdb stores this immuneACCESS table with in-frame sequences only. Part of the clones is absent; in the studies checked, under half of the shortfall reflects unresolved V genes, and no reason is known for the rest. D and trimming come from the DNA, and the V and J calls and clone size come from that table. The sample table records about 92,000 clones; over 75% of these occur just once. The top ten constitute around 2% of the sample.

With respect to this clone: This receptor's antigen is unknown. Qualities for individual bases were not recorded, and no much larger clone is one base off.

The germline V gene encodes CDR1 SGHVS and CDR2 FQNEAQ. The CDR3 holds 14 amino acids from the cysteine to the phenylalanine. Only the CDR3 DNA stays, 42 bases, in frame from base 1. V loses 1 base of germline sequence and J loses 0 bases, and the interval between the two ends is 6 bases. Broader findings and caveats from the paper: Strong co-occurrence of HLA alleles, especially DR and DQ, made assigning TCR associations to individual alleles difficult. Most CMV-associated TCR beta chains appeared to be HLA-restricted in a later analysis, and the HLA associations seemed to be driven largely by CMV exposure. While some public TCRs were present in many individuals, most TCR sequences turned up only very rarely across donors. Because some donors lacked HLA typing at each locus, the association tests relied only on the typed subset. In this cohort, only TCR beta chains were sequenced, and detectable features were limited by the absence of alpha or paired-chain data. Three of the identified cytomegalovirus-associated TCR beta chains were confirmed in vitro to be specific for cytomegalovirus antigens. The only immune exposure information available for the cohort was CMV serostatus. Because the 87-base-pair reads could not distinguish some IMGT-functional V segments, including TRBV6-2 and TRBV6-3, those segments were excluded. Because counts were too low, seventeen rarely observed V segments, including chromosome 9 orphons, were excluded from the earlier analysis of around 640 of the donors. In an earlier analysis of roughly 500 of the donors, most TCR beta V segments appeared in productive rearrangements about 90% or about 30% of the time, broadly matching IMGT annotations. In the study, some 160 TCR beta chains were listed as associated with cytomegalovirus. In a later analysis, TCR association rates were found to vary across HLA loci, with the most associated TCRs seen for DRB1 alleles and the fewest for HLA-C alleles. Correlated functional status among segregating V segments might reflect linkage disequilibrium, but an unknown experimental factor could not be ruled out. A further reported finding was that TCR beta sequences accurately predicted the HLA-A and HLA-B alleles for most subjects in the first cohort. A later genetic analysis reported fewer N-insertions in productive TCRs among donors in an Asian-associated ancestry cluster than the roughly 690-donor mean. In a later analysis, HLA-associated TCR beta chains showed more clonal expansion and lower generation probabilities than non-associated chains that were equally common. A later analysis associated about 17,000 TCR beta sequences with specific HLA alleles at a false discovery rate of 0.05. A group of highly shared sequence variants was considered likely to be a technical artifact of the sequencing pipeline. Cytomegalovirus status was reported to be diagnosed by the classifier with high specificity and sensitivity in both the original and validation cohorts. Sequencing depth was assumed to be roughly uniform across donors in the presence/absence analyses, though that assumption may not hold. It was suggested by the authors that the approach could potentially be generalized to other disease states and immunological phenotypes. In a later analysis, several top co-occurrence clusters were reported to appear linked to parvovirus B19, influenza, CMV and Epstein-Barr virus. A later genetic analysis associated a missense DCLRE1C variant with V-gene and J-gene trimming of TCR beta chains, and an independent cohort replicated the association.

Sequencing input: PBMCs. The chain couples TRBV7-8 to TRBJ1-2; the D gene identity is not certain. The TCR was taken from a man aged 18 to 29 in good health and CMV-seronegative. The nucleotide sequence reads TGTGCCAGCAGCTTAGGTGCAGCTAACTATGGCTACACCTTC. Its product reads: CASSLGAANYGYTF.